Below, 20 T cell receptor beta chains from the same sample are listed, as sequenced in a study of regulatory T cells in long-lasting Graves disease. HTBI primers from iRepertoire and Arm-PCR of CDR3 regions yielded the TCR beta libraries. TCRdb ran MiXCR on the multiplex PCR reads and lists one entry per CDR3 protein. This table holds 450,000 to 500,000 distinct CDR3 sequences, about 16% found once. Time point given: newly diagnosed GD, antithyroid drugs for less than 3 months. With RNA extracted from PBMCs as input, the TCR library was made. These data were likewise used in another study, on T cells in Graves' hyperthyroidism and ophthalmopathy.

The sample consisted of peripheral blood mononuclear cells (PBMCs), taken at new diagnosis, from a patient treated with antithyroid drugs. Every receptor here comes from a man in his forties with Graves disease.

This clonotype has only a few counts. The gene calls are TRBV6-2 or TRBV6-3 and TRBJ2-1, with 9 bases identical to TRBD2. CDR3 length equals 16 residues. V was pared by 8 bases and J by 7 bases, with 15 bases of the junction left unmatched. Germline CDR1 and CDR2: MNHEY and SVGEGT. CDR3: CASSSPSGMSWNEQFF. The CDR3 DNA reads TGTGCCAGCTCTTCCCCTAGCGGGATGTCATGGAATGAGCAGTTCTTC.

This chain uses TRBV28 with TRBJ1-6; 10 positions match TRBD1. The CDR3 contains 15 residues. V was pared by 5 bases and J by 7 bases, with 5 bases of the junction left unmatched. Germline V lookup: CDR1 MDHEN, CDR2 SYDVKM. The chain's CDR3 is CASSPRGQGNSPLHF. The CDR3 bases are TGTGCCAGCAGTCCCAGGGGACAGGGGAATTCACCCCTCCACTTT.

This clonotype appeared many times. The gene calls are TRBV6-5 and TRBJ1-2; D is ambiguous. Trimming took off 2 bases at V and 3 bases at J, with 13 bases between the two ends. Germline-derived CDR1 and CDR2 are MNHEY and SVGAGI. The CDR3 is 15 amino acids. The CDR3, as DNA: TGTGCCAGCAGTTACGGTGGCCCGGAGGACTATGGCTACACCTTC. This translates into CASSYGGPEDYGYTF.

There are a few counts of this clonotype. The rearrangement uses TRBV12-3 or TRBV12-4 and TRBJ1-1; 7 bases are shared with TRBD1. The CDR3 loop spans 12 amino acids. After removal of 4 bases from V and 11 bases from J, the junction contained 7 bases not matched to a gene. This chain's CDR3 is CASSSLRGGAFF. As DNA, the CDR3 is TGTGCCAGCAGTTCCCTCAGGGGGGGGGCTTTCTTT.

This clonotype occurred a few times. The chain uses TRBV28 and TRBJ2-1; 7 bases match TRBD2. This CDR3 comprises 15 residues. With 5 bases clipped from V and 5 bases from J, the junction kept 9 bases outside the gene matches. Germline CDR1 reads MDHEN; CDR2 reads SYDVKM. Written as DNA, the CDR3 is TGTGCCAGCAGTCCCTGGGCGGGAGTAAACAATGAGCAGTTCTTC. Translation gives CASSPWAGVNNEQFF.

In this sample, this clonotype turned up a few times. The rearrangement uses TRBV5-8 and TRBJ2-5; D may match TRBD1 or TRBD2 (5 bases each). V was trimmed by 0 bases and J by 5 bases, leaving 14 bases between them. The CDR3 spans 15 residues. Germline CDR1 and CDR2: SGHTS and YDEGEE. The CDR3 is CASSLGSGRGETQYF. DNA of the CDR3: TGTGCCAGCAGCTTGGGGTCAGGGAGAGGCGAGACCCAGTACTTC.

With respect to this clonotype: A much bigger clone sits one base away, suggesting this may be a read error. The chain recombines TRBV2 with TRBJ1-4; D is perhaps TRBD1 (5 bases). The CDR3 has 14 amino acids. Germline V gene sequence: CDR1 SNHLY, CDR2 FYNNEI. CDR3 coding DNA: TGTGCCAGCAGACAGGAAACAACTGATGAAAAACTGTTTTTT. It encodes CASRQETTDEKLFF.

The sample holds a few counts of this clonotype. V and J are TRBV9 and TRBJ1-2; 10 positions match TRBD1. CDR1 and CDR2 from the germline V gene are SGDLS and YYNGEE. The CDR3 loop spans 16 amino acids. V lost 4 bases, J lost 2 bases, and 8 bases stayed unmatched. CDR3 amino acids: CASSPGTGEVNYGYTF. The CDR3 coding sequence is TGTGCCAGCAGCCCCGGGACAGGGGAGGTGAACTATGGCTACACCTTC.

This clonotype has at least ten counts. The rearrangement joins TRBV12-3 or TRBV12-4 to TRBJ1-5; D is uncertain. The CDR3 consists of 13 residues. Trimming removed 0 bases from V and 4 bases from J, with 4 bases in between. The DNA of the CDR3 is TGTGCCAGCAGTTTAGCGCGGAATCAGCCCCAGCATTTT. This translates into CASSLARNQPQHF.

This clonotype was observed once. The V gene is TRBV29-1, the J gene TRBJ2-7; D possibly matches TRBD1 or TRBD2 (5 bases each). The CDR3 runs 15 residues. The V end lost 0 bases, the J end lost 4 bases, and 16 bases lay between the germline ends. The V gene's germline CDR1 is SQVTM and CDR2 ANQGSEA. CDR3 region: CSVEDSGTAPYEQYF. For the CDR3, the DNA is TGCAGCGTTGAAGATTCCGGGACGGCCCCTTACGAGCAGTACTTC.

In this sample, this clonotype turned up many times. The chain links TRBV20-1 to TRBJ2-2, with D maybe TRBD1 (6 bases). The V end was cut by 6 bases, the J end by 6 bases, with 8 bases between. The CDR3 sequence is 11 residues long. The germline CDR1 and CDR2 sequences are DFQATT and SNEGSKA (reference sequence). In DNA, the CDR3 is TGCAGTGCCCCAGGGGCCGGGGAGCTGTTTTTT. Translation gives CSAPGAGELFF.

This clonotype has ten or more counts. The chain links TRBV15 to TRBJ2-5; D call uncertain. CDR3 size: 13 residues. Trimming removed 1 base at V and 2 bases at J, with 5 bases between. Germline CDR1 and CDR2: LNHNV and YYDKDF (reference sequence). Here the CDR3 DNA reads TGTGCCACCAGCAGAGGTCCGCAAGAGACCCAGTACTTC. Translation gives CATSRGPQETQYF.

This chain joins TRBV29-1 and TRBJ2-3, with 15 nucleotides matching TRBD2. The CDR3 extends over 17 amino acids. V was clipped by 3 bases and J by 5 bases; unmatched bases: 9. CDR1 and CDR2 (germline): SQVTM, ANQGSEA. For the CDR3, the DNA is TGCAGCGTTGACGATGCGGGACTAGCGGGAGGAGGAGATACGCAGTATTTT. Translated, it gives CSVDDAGLAGGGDTQYF.

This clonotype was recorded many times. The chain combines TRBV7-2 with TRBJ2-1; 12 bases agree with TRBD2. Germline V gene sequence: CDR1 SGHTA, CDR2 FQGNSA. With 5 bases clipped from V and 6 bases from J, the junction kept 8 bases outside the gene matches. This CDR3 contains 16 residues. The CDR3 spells CASSRLATSGSNEQFF. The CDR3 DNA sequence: TGTGCCAGCAGCCGACTGGCGACTAGCGGGAGCAATGAGCAGTTCTTC.

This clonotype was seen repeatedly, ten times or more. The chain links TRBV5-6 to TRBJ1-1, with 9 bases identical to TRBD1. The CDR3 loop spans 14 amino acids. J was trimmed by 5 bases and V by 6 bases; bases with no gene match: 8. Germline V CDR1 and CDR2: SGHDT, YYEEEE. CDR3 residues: CASTVPGQGTEAFF. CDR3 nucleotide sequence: TGTGCCAGCACCGTCCCGGGACAGGGTACTGAAGCTTTCTTT.

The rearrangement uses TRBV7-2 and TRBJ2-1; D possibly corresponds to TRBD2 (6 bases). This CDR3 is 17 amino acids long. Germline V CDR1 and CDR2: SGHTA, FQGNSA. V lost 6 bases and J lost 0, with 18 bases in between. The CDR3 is CASSLREPKNSYNEQFF. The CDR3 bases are TGTGCCAGCAGTCTTCGGGAGCCCAAAAACTCCTACAATGAGCAGTTCTTC.

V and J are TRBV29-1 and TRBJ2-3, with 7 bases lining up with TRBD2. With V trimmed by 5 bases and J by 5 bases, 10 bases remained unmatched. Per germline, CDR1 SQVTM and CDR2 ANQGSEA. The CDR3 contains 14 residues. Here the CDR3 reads CSVPRGGAGDTQYF. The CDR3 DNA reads TGCAGCGTTCCCCGGGGAGGGGCAGGAGATACGCAGTATTTT.

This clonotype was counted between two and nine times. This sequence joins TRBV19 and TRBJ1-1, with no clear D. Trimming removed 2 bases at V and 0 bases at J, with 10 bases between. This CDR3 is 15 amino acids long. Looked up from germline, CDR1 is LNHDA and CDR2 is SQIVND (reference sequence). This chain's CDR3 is CASSINSAVNTEAFF. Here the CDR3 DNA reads TGTGCCAGTAGTATAAACAGTGCGGTGAACACTGAAGCTTTCTTT.

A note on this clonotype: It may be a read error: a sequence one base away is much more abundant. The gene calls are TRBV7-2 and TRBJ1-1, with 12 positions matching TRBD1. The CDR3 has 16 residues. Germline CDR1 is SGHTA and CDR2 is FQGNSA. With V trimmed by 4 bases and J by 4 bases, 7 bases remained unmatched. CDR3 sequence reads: CASSSGTGGFGTEAFF. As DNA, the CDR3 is TGTGCCAGCAGCTCCGGGACAGGGGGCTTTGGCACTGAAGCTTTCTTT.

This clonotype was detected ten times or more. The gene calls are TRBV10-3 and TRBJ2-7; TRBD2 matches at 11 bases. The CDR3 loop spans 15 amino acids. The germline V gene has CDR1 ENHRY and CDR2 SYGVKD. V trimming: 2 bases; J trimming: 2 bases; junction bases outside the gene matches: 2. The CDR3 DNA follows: TGTGCCATCAGTGAGGGGACTAGCGGAACCTACGAGCAGTACTTC. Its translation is CAISEGTSGTYEQYF.